Following are 23 T cell receptor beta chains from one sample sequenced in a study of vaccination effects on CD4 cells after COVID-19. Antigen-specific CD4+ T cells were expanded (with viral peptide pools) by the ViraFEST assay ahead of sequencing. Culturing for roughly 10 days preceded CD4+ T cell isolation. As their vaccination, participants received two doses of either BNT162b2 or mRNA-1273. Their antigens remain unidentified. Sequencing used immunoSEQ multiplex PCR; TCRdb keeps in-frame clones, though not all of them. The sample has 40,000 to 50,000 clones, over 60% seen once. Sample: CD4+ T cells from PBMCs cultured with HCoV-OC43 spike peptides, taken after COVID-19 vaccination. Subset defined: HCoV-OC43 spike overlapping peptide pool stimulation. These receptors originate from a human donor who received a COVID-19 vaccine.

This rearrangement joins TRBV6-5 to TRBJ2-1; D ambiguous. Germline CDR1 MNHEY, CDR2 SVGAGI. The CDR3 covers 14 residues. V lost 7 bases and J lost 8, with 18 bases in between. The CDR3 DNA reads TGTGCCAGCATTAATTGGCCGGAGAAGGATGAGCAGTTCTTC. This codes for CASINWPEKDEQFF.

This chain links TRBV5-4 with TRBJ2-1; 10 bases match TRBD2. The CDR3 is 15 residues long. Germline CDR1 is SGHNT and CDR2 is YYREEE (reference sequence). Trimming at V came to 4 bases and at J to 5 bases, leaving 6 bases not matched to a gene. CDR3 nucleotides: TGTGCCAGCAGCCTCACCACTAGCGGGAACAATGAGCAGTTCTTC. It specifies CASSLTTSGNNEQFF.

The chain links TRBV19 to TRBJ2-5; no firm D call. V was pared by 6 bases and J by 2 bases, with 16 bases between. This CDR3 is 15 amino acids long. The germline CDR1 and CDR2 sequences are LNHDA and SQIVND (reference sequence). In DNA, the CDR3 is TGTGCCAGTAGGGCCGACTTGATCGGACAAGAGACCCAGTACTTC. Its protein is CASRADLIGQETQYF. Based on the CDR3 plus reference TRBV19 and TRBJ2-5, the full variable domain is DGGITQSPKYLFRKEGQNVTLSCEQNLNHDAMYWYRQDPGQGLRLIYYSQIVNDFQKGDIAEGYSVSREKKESFPLTVTSAQKNPTAFYLCASRADLIGQETQYFGPGTRLLVL.

This chain uses TRBV20-1 with TRBJ1-2; tentatively, D is TRBD1 (5 bases). Trimming left V 6 bases short and J 7 bases short, with 12 bases between. Per germline, CDR1 DFQATT and CDR2 SNEGSKA (reference sequence). The CDR3 consists of 11 residues. The CDR3 coding sequence is TGCAGTGCCGGGGGAGGTCTTGGCTACACCTTC. Its translation is CSAGGGLGYTF.

V is TRBV10-1 and J is TRBJ2-1, with D perhaps matching TRBD1 or TRBD2 (6 bases each). The V gene's germline CDR1 is WNHNN and CDR2 SYGVQD (reference sequence). CDR3 size: 14 residues. V was clipped by 4 bases and J by 8 bases, with 15 bases between them. Written as DNA, the CDR3 is TGCGCCAGCAGTGTTTGGGGGGCTACGGATGAGCAGTTCTTC. It codes for CASSVWGATDEQFF.

V gene TRBV7-9 combines with J gene TRBJ2-1, with 10 bases that match TRBD1. Germline CDR1 is SEHNR and CDR2 is FQNEAQ (reference sequence). The trim removed 6 bases at V and 8 bases at J, leaving 10 bases unmatched. This CDR3 is built from 15 residues. CDR3 DNA: TGTGCCAGCAGGGTTACCGGGACAGGGGTGGATGAGCAGTTCTTC. Amino acids: CASRVTGTGVDEQFF.

This clone has just a few counts. The chain recombines TRBV11-3 with TRBJ2-1; D is uncertain. V lost 4 bases to trimming and J lost 5 bases, with 6 bases between them. This CDR3 region has 12 residues. Germline V lookup: CDR1 SGHNT, CDR2 YENEEA. Here the CDR3 reads CASSSYDNEQFF. The CDR3 DNA reads as TGTGCCAGCAGCTCGTATGACAATGAGCAGTTCTTC.

The sample holds a few counts of this clone. Here the CDR3 reads CAISEGLRGAYEQYF. The DNA for the CDR3 is TGTGCCATCAGTGAGGGTTTGAGGGGCGCCTACGAGCAGTACTTC. This chain joins TRBV10-3 and TRBJ2-7; perhaps D is TRBD1 or TRBD2 (5 bases each). V shed 2 bases and J shed 2 bases, with 13 bases lying between them. In germline, CDR1 is ENHRY, CDR2 SYGVKD. CDR3 size: 15 residues.

The genes are TRBV6-5 and TRBJ1-5, with D perhaps TRBD1 (5 bases). Germline V lookup: CDR1 MNHEY, CDR2 SVGAGI. With 7 bases removed from V and 2 bases from J, the gap between germline ends came to 12 bases. CDR3 size: 14 residues. This CDR3 reads CASMTRGRNQPQHF. The DNA of the CDR3 is TGTGCCAGCATGACTCGGGGACGCAATCAGCCCCAGCATTTT.

This chain uses TRBV6-4 with TRBJ2-1; 10 bases match TRBD2. CDR3 length: 15 amino acids. V lost 0 bases and J lost 6; bases outside the gene matches: 2. CDR1 and CDR2 (germline): MRHNA, SNTAGT. For the CDR3, the DNA is TGTGCCAGCAGTGACTCAAGCGGGGGGGCCAATGAGCAGTTCTTC. This codes for CASSDSSGGANEQFF.

J is TRBJ1-4 and V is TRBV18; TRBD1 is a possible D gene (5 bases). Trimming pared 3 bases from V and 4 bases from J, leaving 15 bases between. This CDR3 has 16 amino acids. CDR1 and CDR2 (germline): KGHSH, LQKENI. The CDR3, as DNA: TGTGCCAGCTCACCTCCCGGTAGGGGCGTTAATGAAAAACTGTTTTTT. Its protein product is CASSPPGRGVNEKLFF.

V usage is TRBV5-1 and J usage is TRBJ1-2; tentative D call: TRBD1 (5 bases). The CDR3 extends over 18 amino acids. Trimming removed 2 bases at V and 1 base at J, with 21 bases between. Looked up from germline, CDR1 is SGHRS and CDR2 is YFSETQ. CDR3 DNA sequence: TGCGCCAGCAGCTTAACAGAGCAGGGTCGAGGGCTTAACTATGGCTACACCTTC. Translating gives CASSLTEQGRGLNYGYTF. Full variable domain (missing parts from reference TRBV5-1 and TRBJ1-2): KAGVTQTPRYLIKTRGQQVTLSCSPISGHRSVSWYQQTPGQGLQFLFEYFSETQRNKGNFPGRFSGRQFSNSRSEMNVSTLELGDSALYLCASSLTEQGRGLNYGYTFGSGTRLTVV.

This clone turned up a few times. The chain employs TRBV2 and TRBJ2-3, with D hard to call. Germline CDR1 and CDR2: SNHLY and FYNNEI. V lost 0 bases, J lost 0 bases, and 4 bases lay in between. The CDR3 runs to 14 residues. The CDR3 protein is CASSEAVSTDTQYF. The CDR3 DNA is TGTGCCAGCAGTGAAGCTGTGAGCACAGATACGCAGTATTTT. The full variable domain, completed using reference TRBV2 and TRBJ2-3, is EPEVTQTPSHQVTQMGQEVILRCVPISNHLYFYWYRQILGQKVEFLVSFYNNEISEKSEIFDDQFSVERPDGSNFTLKIRSTKLEDSAMYFCASSEAVSTDTQYFGPGTRLTVL.

This chain joins TRBV4-2 and TRBJ2-5, with 10 bases identical to TRBD2. Trimming cost V 0 bases and J 5 bases; bases outside gene matches: 6. The CDR3 totals 16 residues. Per germline, CDR1 LGHNA and CDR2 YNFKEQ. CDR3 nucleotide sequence: TGTGCCAGCAGCCAAGATCCTAGCGGGAGTGCGGAGACCCAGTACTTC. Translating gives CASSQDPSGSAETQYF.

The rearrangement joins TRBV2 to TRBJ2-3; D possibly uses TRBD1 or TRBD2 (6 bases each). The CDR3 has 16 residues. The germline CDR1 and CDR2 sequences are SNHLY and FYNNEI. The germline V and J ends were trimmed by 2 bases and 1 base, with 13 bases remaining between them. The CDR3 here is CASSERARGRTDTQYF. In nucleotides, the CDR3 is TGTGCCAGCAGTGAAAGGGCTCGGGGGCGCACAGATACGCAGTATTTT.

The chain uses TRBV7-9 and TRBJ1-2; 7 bases are shared with TRBD1. Germline lookup yields CDR1 SEHNR and CDR2 FQNEAQ (reference sequence). J was trimmed by 7 bases and V by 4 bases; bases with no gene match: 6. CDR3 size: 13 residues. CDR3 sequence: CASSYRQGAGYTF. The CDR3 coding sequence is TGTGCCAGCAGCTACCGACAGGGCGCTGGCTACACCTTC.

V is TRBV29-1 and J is TRBJ1-1; TRBD1 matches at 10 bases. Germline V gives CDR1 SQVTM, CDR2 ANQGSEA. The length of the CDR3 is 13 residues. V trimming: 3 bases; J trimming: 5 bases; junction bases outside the gene matches: 3. DNA for the CDR3: TGCAGCGTTGACGGGACAGGGGTGACTGAAGCTTTCTTT. This encodes CSVDGTGVTEAFF.

This chain uses TRBV6-6 with TRBJ2-3; D is possibly TRBD2 (5 bases). Looked up from germline, CDR1 is MNHNY and CDR2 is SVGAGI (reference sequence). The CDR3 length is 13 residues. V was cut by 4 bases and J by 1 base, with 6 bases left in between. The CDR3 bases are TGTGCCAGCAGTTCAGCGGGCACAGATACGCAGTATTTT. It encodes CASSSAGTDTQYF.

The chain employs TRBV9 and TRBJ2-4, with a tentative D call TRBD2 (5 bases). The germline V and J ends were trimmed by 3 bases and 3 bases, with 13 bases remaining between them. Germline-derived CDR1 and CDR2 are SGDLS and YYNGEE. The CDR3 runs 15 residues. CDR3 sequence (DNA): TGTGCCAGCAGCGAAGGAGGTCTCGGCAAAAACATTCAGTACTTC. Translated: CASSEGGLGKNIQYF.

Worth noting for this clone: The junction shows a germline mismatch at one end, possibly a read error. The rearrangement joins TRBV5-1 to TRBJ2-6; D tentatively fits TRBD1 or TRBD2 (5 bases each). Germline CDR1 and CDR2: SGHRS and YFSETQ. The CDR3 is 18 amino acids. For the CDR3, the DNA is TGCGCCAGCAGCTTGGACCGGGACCTCTTATCTGGCGCCAACGTCCTGACTTTC. Amino acids: CASSLDRDLLSGANVLTF.

The V call is TRBV6-1, the J call TRBJ1-5; tentatively, D is TRBD1 (5 bases). V dropped 4 bases and J dropped 4 bases, with 20 bases sitting between them. This CDR3 is 17 amino acids long. Germline assignment: CDR1 MNHNS and CDR2 SASEGT. CDR3 bases: TGTGCCAGCAGTGCTCAGGGTGGCCTCCTGGGGAATCAGCCCCAGCATTTT. It codes for CASSAQGGLLGNQPQHF.

The chain is built from TRBV19 and TRBJ2-4; tentative D call: TRBD2 (5 bases). The CDR3 consists of 14 residues. Trimming shortened V by 3 bases and J by 1 base, and 7 bases separated the two germline ends. Germline CDR1 and CDR2: LNHDA and SQIVND (reference sequence). The CDR3 nucleotides read TGTGCCAGTAGTATCGGCGGGGCCAAAAACATTCAGTACTTC. This encodes CASSIGGAKNIQYF.

This clone was counted once. This sequence joins TRBV6-6 and TRBJ1-1; 7 bases align to TRBD1. Germline lookup yields CDR1 MNHNY and CDR2 SVGAGI (reference sequence). This CDR3 has 15 amino acids. After removal of 6 bases from V and 1 base from J, the junction contained 8 bases not matched to a gene. Here the CDR3 DNA reads TGTGCCAGCAGCATACAGGGGATAGGGAACACTGAAGCTTTCTTT. This encodes CASSIQGIGNTEAFF.